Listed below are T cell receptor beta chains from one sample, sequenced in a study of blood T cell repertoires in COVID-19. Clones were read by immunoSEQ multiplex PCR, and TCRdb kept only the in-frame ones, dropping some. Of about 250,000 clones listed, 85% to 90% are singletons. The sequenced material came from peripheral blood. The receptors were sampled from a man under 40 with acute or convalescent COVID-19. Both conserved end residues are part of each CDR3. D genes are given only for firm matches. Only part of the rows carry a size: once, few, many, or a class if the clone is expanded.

CDR3 DNA: TGTGCCAGCACACGATATGCAGGGGGGATTAGGGAGCTGTTTTTT
CDR3 protein: CASTRYAGGIRELFF
D gene: NA
clone size: NA
J gene: TRBJ2-2
V gene: TRBV27

CDR3 DNA: TGTGCCAGCAGCTTGGCGGTCCAGGGGCGACAAGAGACCCAGTACTTC
CDR3 protein: CASSLAVQGRQETQYF
D gene: NA
clone size: few
J gene: TRBJ2-5
V gene: TRBV5-4

CDR3 DNA: TGTGCCAGCAGTGAAATTTTGGGCAGGGTAAACACCGGGGAGCTGTTTTTT
CDR3 protein: CASSEILGRVNTGELFF
D gene: NA
clone size: NA
J gene: TRBJ2-2
V gene: TRBV6-1

CDR3 DNA: TGTGCCAGCAGCTTAATCTTAGGGGCCCTGGATTCACCCCTCCACTTT
CDR3 protein: CASSLILGALDSPLHF
D gene: NA
clone size: NA
J gene: TRBJ1-6
V gene: TRBV7-9

CDR3 DNA: TGTGCCTGGAGCACCCCAGGGGGAGTATATAATTCACCCCTCCACTTT
CDR3 protein: CAWSTPGGVYNSPLHF
D gene: TRBD1
clone size: NA
J gene: TRBJ1-6
V gene: TRBV30

CDR3 DNA: TGTGCCAGCAGGACTACCGGGACAGGGGGCTATCAGCCCCAGCATTTT
CDR3 protein: CASRTTGTGGYQPQHF
D gene: TRBD1
clone size: NA
J gene: TRBJ1-5
V gene: TRBV28

CDR3 DNA: TGTGCCAGCAGTTTAGAGGCCAATCAGCCCCAGCATTTT
CDR3 protein: CASSLEANQPQHF
D gene: NA
clone size: NA
J gene: TRBJ1-5
V gene: TRBV27

CDR3 DNA: TGCGCCAGCAGCCAGGGACAGGGAGGATCACCCCTCCACTTT
CDR3 protein: CASSQGQGGSPLHF
D gene: TRBD1
clone size: NA
J gene: TRBJ1-6
V gene: TRBV5-1

CDR3 DNA: TGTGCCAGCAGTCGTAGACAGGGGGTCAACGAGCAGTACTTC
CDR3 protein: CASSRRQGVNEQYF
D gene: TRBD1
clone size: NA
J gene: TRBJ2-7
V gene: TRBV6-5

CDR3 DNA: TGTGCCAGCGGAAACAGCTTTTTGAACACTGAAGCTTTCTTT
CDR3 protein: CASGNSFLNTEAFF
D gene: NA
clone size: NA
J gene: TRBJ1-1
V gene: TRBV28

CDR3 DNA: TGTGCCTGGAGGGGCGGGAGCGAGCAGTACTTC
CDR3 protein: CAWRGGSEQYF
D gene: TRBD2
clone size: NA
J gene: TRBJ2-7
V gene: TRBV30

CDR3 DNA: TGTGCCAGCTCACCACCCGGACAGGGACCAGCTAATGAAAAACTGTTTTTT
CDR3 protein: CASSPPGQGPANEKLFF
D gene: TRBD1
clone size: NA
J gene: TRBJ1-4
V gene: TRBV18

CDR3 DNA: TGTGCCAGCAGCTTAAGTCCTGGCGGGGACCGCACAGATACGCAGTATTTT
CDR3 protein: CASSLSPGGDRTDTQYF
D gene: NA
clone size: NA
J gene: TRBJ2-3
V gene: TRBV7-9

CDR3 DNA: TGTGCCAGCTCAAGCCTGGAGAGAGGAGTCTCTGGGGCCAACGTCCTGACTTTC
CDR3 protein: CASSSLERGVSGANVLTF
D gene: NA
clone size: NA
J gene: TRBJ2-6
V gene: TRBV18

CDR3 DNA: TGTGCCAGCAGCCAAGACGGTAGCGGGGGGCACAATGAGCAGTTCTTC
CDR3 protein: CASSQDGSGGHNEQFF
D gene: TRBD2
clone size: few
J gene: TRBJ2-1
V gene: TRBV4-2

CDR3 DNA: TGCGCCAGCAGCCGGACTACCGTCAATGAGCAGTTCTTC
CDR3 protein: CASSRTTVNEQFF
D gene: NA
clone size: NA
J gene: TRBJ2-1
V gene: TRBV5-1

CDR3 DNA: TGTGCCAGCAGCTCTAGGGGCTTCGGACGGGAGGGCAATGAGCAGTTCTTC
CDR3 protein: CASSSRGFGREGNEQFF
D gene: TRBD2
clone size: NA
J gene: TRBJ2-1
V gene: TRBV28

CDR3 DNA: TGTGCCAGCAGTTTGGCTAACTGGGGGGGCGACAATCAGCCCCAGCATTTT
CDR3 protein: CASSLANWGGDNQPQHF
D gene: NA
clone size: NA
J gene: TRBJ1-5
V gene: TRBV28

CDR3 DNA: TGTGCCAGCAGCCATGGACAGGGAATGAGGTTCCGATCCGGGGAGCTGTTTTTT
CDR3 protein: CASSHGQGMRFRSGELFF
D gene: TRBD1
clone size: NA
J gene: TRBJ2-2
V gene: TRBV3-1/TRBV3-2

CDR3 DNA: TGTGCCAGCAGAGGGAGCGGAGTGTTCTACAATGAGCAGTTCTTC
CDR3 protein: CASRGSGVFYNEQFF
D gene: NA
clone size: once
J gene: TRBJ2-1
V gene: TRBV28

CDR3 DNA: TGTGCCAGCAGCTCGCGGGCCATCTCTGGAAACACCATATATTTT
CDR3 protein: CASSSRAISGNTIYF
D gene: NA
clone size: NA
J gene: TRBJ1-3
V gene: TRBV9

CDR3 DNA: TGTGCCATCAGTGGACTAGCGGTATTCAATGAGCAGTTCTTC
CDR3 protein: CAISGLAVFNEQFF
D gene: TRBD2
clone size: NA
J gene: TRBJ2-1
V gene: TRBV10-3

CDR3 DNA: TGTGCCAGCAGTTCCTCACAGGGCACTGGAAACACCATATATTTT
CDR3 protein: CASSSSQGTGNTIYF
D gene: NA
clone size: NA
J gene: TRBJ1-3
V gene: TRBV6-6

CDR3 DNA: TGCGCCAGCAGCCAACCGGGGAAGAACACCGGGGAGCTGTTTTTT
CDR3 protein: CASSQPGKNTGELFF
D gene: NA
clone size: NA
J gene: TRBJ2-2
V gene: TRBV4-1

CDR3 DNA: TGTGCCAGCAGTTACGTCAGAGGGGGCTACAATGAGCAGTTCTTC
CDR3 protein: CASSYVRGGYNEQFF
D gene: NA
clone size: NA
J gene: TRBJ2-1
V gene: TRBV6-6

CDR3 DNA: TGTGCCAGCAGCGTGGGAGGGGGTGAAAAACTGTTTTTT
CDR3 protein: CASSVGGGEKLFF
D gene: NA
clone size: NA
J gene: TRBJ1-4
V gene: TRBV7-2

CDR3 DNA: TGTGCCTACTCACGGGGGAACACCATATATTTT
CDR3 protein: CAYSRGNTIYF
D gene: NA
clone size: NA
J gene: TRBJ1-3
V gene: TRBV30

CDR3 DNA: TGCGCCAGCAGCCAAAAAACAGGGGAAAGTAGTAACACCATATATTTT
CDR3 protein: CASSQKTGESSNTIYF
D gene: TRBD1
clone size: NA
J gene: TRBJ1-3
V gene: TRBV4-1

CDR3 DNA: TGTGCCACATCTCTAGCGGGAGGTACCTACAATGAGCAGTTCTTC
CDR3 protein: CATSLAGGTYNEQFF
D gene: TRBD2
clone size: NA
J gene: TRBJ2-1
V gene: TRBV6-5

CDR3 DNA: TGTGCCAGCTCAACGCGGGGGGGCAACACAGATACGCAGTATTTT
CDR3 protein: CASSTRGGNTDTQYF
D gene: TRBD2
clone size: few
J gene: TRBJ2-3
V gene: TRBV18

CDR3 DNA: TGTGCCAGTCAACGAACCGGGACAGCGTTCTCTGGGGCCAACGTCCTGACTTTC
CDR3 protein: CASQRTGTAFSGANVLTF
D gene: TRBD1
clone size: NA
J gene: TRBJ2-6
V gene: TRBV19

CDR3 DNA: TGTGCCAGCAGCCACGGGACTAGCGATGAGCAGTTCTTC
CDR3 protein: CASSHGTSDEQFF
D gene: TRBD2
clone size: NA
J gene: TRBJ2-1
V gene: TRBV9

CDR3 DNA: TGTGCCAGTAGTCTAGGACAGACTAATCAGCCCCAGCATTTT
CDR3 protein: CASSLGQTNQPQHF
D gene: NA
clone size: NA
J gene: TRBJ1-5
V gene: TRBV19

CDR3 DNA: TGTGCCAGTAGTAAGGAGACAGACTTATTACGGGAGCAGTACTTC
CDR3 protein: CASSKETDLLREQYF
D gene: NA
clone size: few
J gene: TRBJ2-7
V gene: TRBV19

CDR3 DNA: TGTGCCAGCAGTTACCGACAGGGGGCGGCCTACGAGCAGTACTTC
CDR3 protein: CASSYRQGAAYEQYF
D gene: TRBD1
clone size: NA
J gene: TRBJ2-7
V gene: TRBV28

CDR3 DNA: TGCGCCAGCAGCCAAGATAGTGGTTTGAATCAGCCCCAGCATTTT
CDR3 protein: CASSQDSGLNQPQHF
D gene: NA
clone size: NA
J gene: TRBJ1-5
V gene: TRBV4-1

CDR3 DNA: TGTGCCAGCTCACAGACCGGGTACCAAGAGACCCAGTACTTC
CDR3 protein: CASSQTGYQETQYF
D gene: NA
clone size: NA
J gene: TRBJ2-5
V gene: TRBV18

CDR3 DNA: TGCGCCAGCAGCCACCCGCTAGCGACCACAGATACGCAGTATTTT
CDR3 protein: CASSHPLATTDTQYF
D gene: NA
clone size: NA
J gene: TRBJ2-3
V gene: TRBV4-1

CDR3 DNA: TGTGCCAGCAGGGCAGCGGGGGGGACAGATACGCAGTATTTT
CDR3 protein: CASRAAGGTDTQYF
D gene: TRBD2
clone size: few
J gene: TRBJ2-3
V gene: TRBV6-6

CDR3 DNA: TGTGCCACCCTCCGGACTAGCGGGAGAGGGGTGTTCTTC
CDR3 protein: CATLRTSGRGVFF
D gene: TRBD2
clone size: NA
J gene: TRBJ2-1
V gene: TRBV28

CDR3 DNA: TGTGCCATCGGGAGGGGGATCTCCTACGAGCAGTACTTC
CDR3 protein: CAIGRGISYEQYF
D gene: NA
clone size: NA
J gene: TRBJ2-7
V gene: TRBV10-3

CDR3 DNA: TGTGCCAGCCGTTTAGACGGAGGTACTCAGCCCCAGCATTTT
CDR3 protein: CASRLDGGTQPQHF
D gene: NA
clone size: NA
J gene: TRBJ1-5
V gene: TRBV2

CDR3 DNA: TGTGCCAGCAGCGCCGGACTAGCGGGGGCAGGGGATACGCAGTATTTT
CDR3 protein: CASSAGLAGAGDTQYF
D gene: TRBD2
clone size: NA
J gene: TRBJ2-3
V gene: TRBV5-4

CDR3 DNA: TGTGCCAGCACCCGTGTATCCCCAGATACGCAGTATTTT
CDR3 protein: CASTRVSPDTQYF
D gene: NA
clone size: NA
J gene: TRBJ2-3
V gene: TRBV28

CDR3 DNA: TGTGCCAGCAGCCCCTCACAGGGGTGGACTGAGCAGTTCTTC
CDR3 protein: CASSPSQGWTEQFF
D gene: TRBD1
clone size: NA
J gene: TRBJ2-1
V gene: TRBV11-2

CDR3 DNA: TGCGCCAGCAGCCAAGGGGACAGGGAGCCTGAAGCTTTCTTT
CDR3 protein: CASSQGDREPEAFF
D gene: TRBD1
clone size: NA
J gene: TRBJ1-1
V gene: TRBV4-1

CDR3 DNA: TGTGCCAGCAGTCGGGGACAGGGGGCTGGATATGGCTACACCTTC
CDR3 protein: CASSRGQGAGYGYTF
D gene: TRBD1
clone size: NA
J gene: TRBJ1-2
V gene: TRBV6-5

CDR3 DNA: TGTGCCAGCAGCCACCTGACTAGCGGCAATGAGCAGTTCTTC
CDR3 protein: CASSHLTSGNEQFF
D gene: TRBD2
clone size: NA
J gene: TRBJ2-1
V gene: TRBV9

CDR3 DNA: TGTGCCAGCAGCCAAGTTTTGGACAGCTATGGCTACACCTTC
CDR3 protein: CASSQVLDSYGYTF
D gene: NA
clone size: NA
J gene: TRBJ1-2
V gene: TRBV14

CDR3 DNA: TGTGCCAGTTCCAACGGGGGAGGAGCTTTCTTT
CDR3 protein: CASSNGGGAFF
D gene: NA
clone size: once
J gene: TRBJ1-1
V gene: TRBV11-2

CDR3 DNA: TGTGCCTGGAGGGACAGGGAATCTGGGGCCAACGTCCTGACTTTC
CDR3 protein: CAWRDRESGANVLTF
D gene: TRBD1
clone size: once
J gene: TRBJ2-6
V gene: TRBV30

CDR3 DNA: TGCAGCGTTGACATCCCGGGTTACACTGAAGCTTTCTTT
CDR3 protein: CSVDIPGYTEAFF
D gene: NA
clone size: NA
J gene: TRBJ1-1
V gene: TRBV29-1

CDR3 DNA: TGCGCCAGCAGCTTGGTTGCGGGAGTTATGCATGAGCAGTTCTTC
CDR3 protein: CASSLVAGVMHEQFF
D gene: TRBD2
clone size: few
J gene: TRBJ2-1
V gene: TRBV5-1

CDR3 DNA: TGCGCCACCCGGACAGGGGAGGGGATCACTGAAGCTTTCTTT
CDR3 protein: CATRTGEGITEAFF
D gene: TRBD1
clone size: few
J gene: TRBJ1-1
V gene: TRBV5-1

CDR3 DNA: TGTGCCAGCAGTTATCACCAAGACAGGGTTGGTGGCTACACCTTC
CDR3 protein: CASSYHQDRVGGYTF
D gene: TRBD1
clone size: NA
J gene: TRBJ1-2
V gene: TRBV6-5

CDR3 DNA: TGTGCCAGCAGCCAAGATAGGTTCAGCGGGGGGCCATCAAAGAACACCGGGGAGCTGTTTTTT
CDR3 protein: CASSQDRFSGGPSKNTGELFF
D gene: TRBD2
clone size: NA
J gene: TRBJ2-2
V gene: TRBV4-2

CDR3 DNA: TGTGCCAGCAGCACCCAGGCGGGGGGCACTGAAGCTTTCTTT
CDR3 protein: CASSTQAGGTEAFF
D gene: NA
clone size: NA
J gene: TRBJ1-1
V gene: TRBV28

CDR3 DNA: TGCAGTGCTAGTCCCGGGACTAGCGGGAGGGCGGGATTCTACGAGCAGTACTTC
CDR3 protein: CSASPGTSGRAGFYEQYF
D gene: TRBD2
clone size: few
J gene: TRBJ2-7
V gene: TRBV20-1

CDR3 DNA: TGCGCCAGCTCCAAAGGGGGAGACGGGGAGCTGTTTTTT
CDR3 protein: CASSKGGDGELFF
D gene: NA
clone size: NA
J gene: TRBJ2-2
V gene: TRBV10-1